This T cell receptor beta chain was sequenced for a study of blood T cell repertoires in COVID-19. Germline CDR1 reads MGHRA; CDR2 reads YSYEKL. The CDR3 has 15 residues. V was pared by 0 bases and J by 9 bases, with 12 bases between. Clones were read by immunoSEQ multiplex PCR, and TCRdb kept only the in-frame ones, dropping some. Here the sample spans around 230,000 clones, roughly 82% being singletons. The sequence came from a man in his forties or fifties who had recovered from COVID-19. This chain connects TRBV4-1 to TRBJ1-6, with D perhaps matching TRBD1 (5 bases). Sequenced material: peripheral blood. This chain's CDR3 is CASSQEGRAGSPLHF. Here the CDR3 DNA reads TGCGCCAGCAGCCAAGAAGGCAGGGCTGGTTCACCCCTCCACTTT.